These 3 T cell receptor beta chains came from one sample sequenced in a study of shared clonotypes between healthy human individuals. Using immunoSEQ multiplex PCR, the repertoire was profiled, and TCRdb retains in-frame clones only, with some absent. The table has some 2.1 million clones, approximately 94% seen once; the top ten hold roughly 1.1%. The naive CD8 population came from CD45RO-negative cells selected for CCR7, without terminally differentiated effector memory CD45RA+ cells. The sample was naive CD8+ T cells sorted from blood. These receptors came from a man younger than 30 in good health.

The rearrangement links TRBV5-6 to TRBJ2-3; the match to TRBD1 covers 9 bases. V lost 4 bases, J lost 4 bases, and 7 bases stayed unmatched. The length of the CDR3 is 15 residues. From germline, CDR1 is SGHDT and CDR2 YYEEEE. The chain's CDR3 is CASSPGQGIADTQYF. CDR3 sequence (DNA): TGTGCCAGCAGCCCCGGACAGGGGATTGCAGATACGCAGTATTTT.

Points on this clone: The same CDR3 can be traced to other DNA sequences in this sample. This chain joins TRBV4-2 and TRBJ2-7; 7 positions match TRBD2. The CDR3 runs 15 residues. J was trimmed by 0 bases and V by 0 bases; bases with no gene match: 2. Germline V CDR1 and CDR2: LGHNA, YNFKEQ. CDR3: CASSQDPGGSYEQYF. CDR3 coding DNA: TGTGCCAGCAGCCAAGATCCGGGGGGCTCCTACGAGCAGTACTTC.

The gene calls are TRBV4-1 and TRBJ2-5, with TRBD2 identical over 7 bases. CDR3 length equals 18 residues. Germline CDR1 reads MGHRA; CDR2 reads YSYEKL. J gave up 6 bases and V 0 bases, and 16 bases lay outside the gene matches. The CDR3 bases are TGCGCCAGCAGCCAAGATCCCCCGGAGCGGGGTGCTCGAAAGACCCAGTACTTC. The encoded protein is CASSQDPPERGARKTQYF.